This T cell receptor (beta chain) was identified in a study of identical twins (TCRdb year 2016). For context, the study as a whole: The study deep-sequenced TCR alpha and beta repertoires from monozygotic twins, unrelated adults of various ages and cord blood to test whether fetal clonotypes persist. To rule out contamination, the twin experiments were replicated at different times with different library preparation protocols.

The library came from 5' RACE. The sample was run on an Illumina HiSeq 2000. A universal primer binding site was introduced by template switching, and a unique molecular identifier was present in the final cDNA, enabling accurate counting of TCR cDNA molecules. Specific primers in the conserved constant-segment region were used to synthesize first-strand cDNA for TCR alpha and beta chains. To control for contamination, every cDNA library carried two barcodes: a SMART-Mk sample barcode plus Illumina barcodes. TruSeq adapter sequences and Illumina sample barcodes were added in two successive PCR steps. TCR alpha and beta cDNA libraries were sequenced on the Illumina HiSeq platform with custom primers. The paper's processing steps were these. MiGEC was used to process raw reads and extract unique molecular identifiers, and MiXCR was used to find CDR3 positions. For each individual, recombination models were inferred using an EM algorithm with the repgenHMM and IGoR tools. The tcR package in R was used for shared clonotype analysis, with sharing normalized by the product of cloneset sizes. To study raw recombination without the effects of thymic and clonal selection, out-of-frame nonproductive sequences were analyzed. TCRdb reanalyzed the raw reads on its own, using fastp at Q25 for trimming and MiXCR for clone calling, and kept in-frame beta chains. CDR3 protein sequences are deduplicated, and each keeps its most common genes and DNA. For this entry, the V and J calls and clone size follow TCRdb and not the study's own pipeline. In this sample the table shows around 1.7 million distinct CDR3 sequences, 32% of which occur a single time. The ten biggest clones cover 0.25% to 0.3% of the sample.

There are a few counts of this clonotype. The antigen this receptor binds is unknown. No much larger clone exists at a distance of one base, and base qualities are not known. Summary of the overall study and its limitations: Abundant cord blood beta clonotypes had fewer insertions, young adult naive repertoires showed a similar but weaker trend, and memory repertoires showed no such trend. Because the same donors could not be followed over many years, the conclusions depended on cross-sectional statistical analysis. In monozygotic twins, out-of-frame TCR alpha sharing was systematically underestimated by recombination models, although the models agreed with sharing between unrelated individuals. Compared with coincidental sharing between unrelated individuals, an excess of low generation-probability sequences was observed among out-of-frame TCR alpha sequences shared between twins. Invariant T cells such as MAIT and iNKT could partly confound zero-insertion analyses, although diverse VJ usage argued against such confounding for most clonotypes. Excess twin sharing in beta out-of-frame sequences was weaker because fewer shared sequences lowered the signal-to-noise ratio.

The CDR3 covers 15 residues, taking in both the cysteine and the phenylalanine. The CDR3 DNA has 45 bases and is translated from base 1. Every donor was a healthy Caucasian. This clonotype was sampled from a newborn girl in good health. The sequencing input was cord blood. The sequence is built from TRBV21-1 and TRBJ2-1; the tabulated D call, TRBD2, remains unverified against the DNA. TRBV21-1 is assigned pseudogene status. The CDR3 region reads CASSSAGTKVREQFF. The bases read TGTGCCAGCAGCTCAGCAGGGACTAAAGTTCGTGAGCAGTTCTTC.